The rows below give T cell receptor beta chains drawn from one sample of a study of blood T cells in healthy people across ages. TCRdb reprocessed the 5' RACE reads with MiXCR, giving one entry per CDR3 protein. The sample holds 550,000 to 600,000 distinct CDR3 sequences, 25% to 30% seen once. The sample taken for sequencing was blood. The receptors were sampled from a woman between 65 and 79 years old in good health. CDR3s include the opening cysteine and the closing phenylalanine or tryptophan. Fields, in order: CDR3 length, V gene, J gene, CDR3 protein.

len: 14; v_gene: TRBV11-2; j_gene: TRBJ2-5; CDR3aa: CASSLDLTVETQYF
len: 15; v_gene: TRBV20-1; j_gene: TRBJ2-5; CDR3aa: CSAGGVYSLQETQYF
len: 11; v_gene: TRBV20-1; j_gene: TRBJ2-7; CDR3aa: CSAWTGYVQYF
len: 15; v_gene: TRBV4-1; j_gene: TRBJ2-1; CDR3aa: CASRSSSSFYDEQFF
len: 14; v_gene: TRBV19; j_gene: TRBJ1-3; CDR3aa: CASKQSYSGNTIYF
len: 15; v_gene: TRBV5-1; j_gene: TRBJ1-1; CDR3aa: CASSDGTGVFPEAFF
len: 13; v_gene: TRBV18; j_gene: TRBJ1-2; CDR3aa: CASSPRDQGGYTF
len: 15; v_gene: TRBV12-3/TRBV12-4; j_gene: .; CDR3aa: CASSTWGSRGNEQFF
len: 12; v_gene: TRBV7-2; j_gene: TRBJ2-3; CDR3aa: CASSIKYDTQYF
len: 14; v_gene: TRBV27; j_gene: TRBJ1-2; CDR3aa: CASSPISTADGYTF
len: 17; v_gene: TRBV5-1; j_gene: TRBJ1-1; CDR3aa: CASSLRVRTGGNTEAFF
len: 13; v_gene: TRBV5-1; j_gene: TRBJ2-2; CDR3aa: CASSLGLTGELFF
len: 14; v_gene: TRBV9; j_gene: TRBJ2-2; CDR3aa: CASSARRATGELFF
len: 16; v_gene: TRBV14; j_gene: TRBJ1-1; CDR3aa: CASSQQVLGSGTEAFF
len: 14; v_gene: TRBV7-2; j_gene: TRBJ2-7; CDR3aa: CASSPGQGGQKQYF
len: 15; v_gene: TRBV7-6; j_gene: TRBJ1-1; CDR3aa: CASSLGKGLRTEAFF
len: 14; v_gene: TRBV5-7; j_gene: TRBJ1-1; CDR3aa: CASSHSTGSAEAFF
len: 14; v_gene: TRBV9; j_gene: TRBJ2-3; CDR3aa: CASSVAVGWDTQYF
len: 13; v_gene: TRBV12-3/TRBV12-4; j_gene: TRBJ1-4; CDR3aa: CASSPRQGDKLFF
len: 15; v_gene: TRBV4-3; j_gene: TRBJ1-1; CDR3aa: CASSQEPQMNTEAFF
len: 15; v_gene: TRBV18; j_gene: TRBJ1-2; CDR3aa: CASSPNQEQHYGYTF
len: 13; v_gene: TRBV14; j_gene: .; CDR3aa: CASSTRQGGEQFF
len: 15; v_gene: TRBV7-2; j_gene: TRBJ2-3; CDR3aa: CASSFGTSYTDTQYF
len: 12; v_gene: TRBV29-1; j_gene: TRBJ2-1; CDR3aa: CSAGESEGEQFF
len: 11; v_gene: TRBV27; j_gene: TRBJ2-7; CDR3aa: CASSLGNEQYF
len: 15; v_gene: TRBV7-2; j_gene: TRBJ2-1; CDR3aa: CASTFASGGYNEQFF
len: 12; v_gene: TRBV29-1; j_gene: TRBJ1-2; CDR3aa: CSVGQGGYGYTF
len: 11; v_gene: TRBV20-1; j_gene: TRBJ2-1; CDR3aa: CSGRQGNEQFF
len: 14; v_gene: TRBV5-1; j_gene: TRBJ2-2; CDR3aa: CASRRVTNTGELFF
len: 15; v_gene: TRBV5-6; j_gene: TRBJ2-3; CDR3aa: CASSGRPKYTDTQYF
len: 17; v_gene: TRBV5-5; j_gene: TRBJ2-5; CDR3aa: CASSLTQRGVQQETQYF
len: 14; v_gene: TRBV19; j_gene: TRBJ2-3; CDR3aa: CASSIGGFTDTQYF
len: 13; v_gene: TRBV20-1; j_gene: TRBJ1-3; CDR3aa: CSARDPYGNTVYF